The clone carrying this TCR beta chain was observed a few times. The sample is drawn from a study of PD-L1 blockade in urothelial cancer. Here immunoSEQ multiplex PCR was the method, and the copy in TCRdb shows in-frame clones only, minus some. The sample shows 60,000 to 80,000 clones, 88% of them seen only once. The CDR3 sequence is 14 residues long. V shed 3 bases and J 3 bases; nucleotides not matched to a gene: 4. Germline CDR1 reads MDHEN; CDR2 reads SYDVKM. Time point here: peripheral blood 6 weeks after treatment start. V and J are TRBV28 and TRBJ2-5, with 7 bases matching TRBD2. The TCR comes from a man in his sixties with urothelial cancer. Sequenced material: PBMCs, taken around atezolizumab (anti-PD-L1) treatment. The CDR3 sequence: CASSFWGGEETQYF. CDR3 coding DNA: TGTGCCAGCAGTTTCTGGGGGGGAGAAGAGACCCAGTACTTC.